The 27 T cell receptor beta chains in this list originate from one sample, sequenced in a study of radiotherapy plus CTLA-4 blockade in lung cancer. Data came from immunoSEQ multiplex PCR; TCRdb stores just in-frame clones and leaves some out. The data show approximately 76,000 clones, with around 81% seen just once and 4% held by the top ten. The sequencing used peripheral blood, collected from a patient treated with radiotherapy plus ipilimumab. All receptors come from a human donor with non-small cell lung cancer who had a partial response to radiotherapy plus ipilimumab. Some clones in this sample may be carry-over from other donors' samples.

The V gene is TRBV6-1, the J gene TRBJ1-3; D is ambiguous. The ends were cut back, 2 bases at V and 2 bases at J, with 13 bases in the middle. Per germline, CDR1 MNHNS and CDR2 SASEGT. This CDR3 has 16 residues. Here the CDR3 DNA reads TGTGCCAGCAGTGAAAGCCCCGCGGGGACTGGAAACACCATATATTTT. It specifies CASSESPAGTGNTIYF.

The chain joins TRBV27 to TRBJ2-3; 14 bases line up with TRBD2. The CDR3 length is 20 residues. Germline V gene lookup returns CDR1 MNHEY and CDR2 SMNVEV (reference sequence). V was pared by 5 bases and J by 1 base, with 14 bases of the junction left unmatched. The CDR3 DNA follows: TGTGCCAGCAGTCCTTACCTCGGGACTAGCGGGAGTGATGGCACAGATACGCAGTATTTT. This encodes CASSPYLGTSGSDGTDTQYF.

V is TRBV4-3 and J is TRBJ2-5; 7 positions agree with TRBD1. This CDR3 comprises 15 residues. Germline CDR1 is LGHNA and CDR2 is YSLEER. J lost 1 base, V lost 3 bases, and 5 bases had no gene match. The CDR3, as DNA: TGCGCCAGCAGCCAGTCCAGACAGGGCCAAGAGACCCAGTACTTC. It translates to CASSQSRQGQETQYF.

V is TRBV2 and J is TRBJ2-4; 7 nucleotides match TRBD1. V shed 6 bases, J shed 9 bases, and the junction held 11 bases outside the gene matches. From germline, CDR1 is SNHLY and CDR2 FYNNEI. The CDR3 loop spans 14 amino acids. The CDR3 spells CASRAGTVDGIQYF. Here the CDR3 DNA reads TGTGCCAGCAGGGCCGGGACAGTGGACGGCATTCAGTACTTC.

The chain has TRBV6-6 and TRBJ2-5; D call uncertain. V was pared by 2 bases and J by 4 bases, with 14 bases between. The CDR3 length is 15 residues. Germline CDR1 and CDR2: MNHNY and SVGAGI (reference sequence). CDR3 in DNA: TGTGCCAGCAGTTACGTCCTAGGTCCTTCAGAGACCCAGTACTTC. Protein sequence: CASSYVLGPSETQYF.

The chain recombines TRBV11-2 with TRBJ2-5; a possible D gene is TRBD1 (6 bases). The CDR3 runs to 14 residues. The V gene lost 5 bases and the J gene lost 4 bases, with 14 bases spanning the gap. Germline CDR1 reads SGHAT; CDR2 reads FQNNGV. The CDR3 loop reads CASSQFGQPETQYF. CDR3 in DNA: TGTGCCAGCAGCCAATTTGGACAGCCAGAGACCCAGTACTTC.

On this clone itself: The junction shows a germline mismatch at one end, possibly a read error. The DNA for the CDR3 is TGTGCCAGCAGCCCCGGGGGGGCCACATATACGCAGTATTTT. It yields the protein CASSPGGATYTQYF. V gene TRBV7-2 combines with J gene TRBJ2-3; 8 bases line up with TRBD2. The germline V gene encodes CDR1 SGHTA and CDR2 FQGNSA. This CDR3 has 14 residues.

This clone has just one count. This sequence joins TRBV9 and TRBJ2-3; D ambiguous. The CDR3 covers 14 residues. CDR1 is SGDLS, CDR2 YYNGEE, per germline. V was clipped by 4 bases and J by 4 bases, with 13 bases between them. Written as DNA, the CDR3 is TGTGCCAGCAGCCCGCACCCCCGGGCAGATACGCAGTATTTT. This gives the protein CASSPHPRADTQYF. The entire variable domain, with the rest obtained from reference TRBV9 and TRBJ2-3, is as follows: DSGVTQTPKHLITATGQRVTLRCSPRSGDLSVYWYQQSLDQGLQFLIQYYNGEERAKGNILERFSAQQFPDLHSELNLSSLELGDSALYFCASSPHPRADTQYFGPGTRLTVL.

The genes are TRBV19 and TRBJ2-1; tentatively, D is TRBD1 (5 bases). CDR1 LNHDA and CDR2 SQIVND come from the germline V gene (reference sequence). The CDR3 totals 14 residues. The V and J ends lost 6 bases and 3 bases respectively, with 12 bases between them. CDR3 amino acids: CASSTVQGYNEQFF. CDR3 in DNA: TGTGCCAGTAGCACCGTTCAGGGCTACAATGAGCAGTTCTTC.

The chain couples TRBV4-2 to TRBJ2-5; TRBD2 agrees at 9 bases. CDR3 length: 17 amino acids. Looked up from germline, CDR1 is LGHNA and CDR2 is YNFKEQ. The junction had 12 bases not matched to a gene; V was cut back by 4 bases and J by 3 bases. CDR3: CASSRGGASGIEETQYF. The CDR3 coding sequence is TGTGCCAGCAGCCGAGGAGGGGCTAGCGGGATCGAAGAGACCCAGTACTTC.

The chain recombines TRBV4-2 with TRBJ1-2; D is perhaps TRBD1 (5 bases). CDR3 length equals 17 residues. Between the trimmed V and J ends, which lost 0 bases and 4 bases, there was a span of 18 bases. Per germline, CDR1 LGHNA and CDR2 YNFKEQ. The CDR3 DNA follows: TGTGCCAGCAGCCAAGAATATGAGTCAGGGTGGCCCTATGGCTACACCTTC. Translating it yields CASSQEYESGWPYGYTF.

V is TRBV6-5 and J is TRBJ1-1; 8 bases map to TRBD1. The V gene's germline CDR1 is MNHEY and CDR2 SVGAGI. V was clipped by 1 base and J by 7 bases; unmatched bases: 11. This CDR3 spans 16 amino acids. The CDR3 coding sequence is TGTGCCAGCAGTTACTACAGGGGGGGTGATGGAGGTGAAGCTTTCTTT. It translates to CASSYYRGGDGGEAFF.

V usage is TRBV18 and J usage is TRBJ2-7; perhaps TRBD1 as D (6 bases). The CDR3 has 14 amino acids. Germline-derived CDR1 and CDR2 are KGHSH and LQKENI. The V end lost 6 bases, the J end lost 0 bases, and 12 bases lay between the germline ends. CDR3 residues: CASSQGSHSYEQYF. DNA of the CDR3: TGTGCCAGCTCCCAGGGGTCTCACTCCTACGAGCAGTACTTC.

This clone was counted between two and nine times. V usage is TRBV10-3 and J usage is TRBJ2-3, with D hard to call. CDR3 length: 13 residues. CDR1 and CDR2 from the germline V gene are ENHRY and SYGVKD. Trimming shortened V by 2 bases and J by 3 bases, and 6 bases separated the two germline ends. The CDR3 DNA is TGTGCCATCAGTGAGCGAGCAACAGATACGCAGTATTTT. Translation: CAISERATDTQYF.

V usage is TRBV5-5 and J usage is TRBJ2-7; the match to TRBD1 covers 12 bases. The V segment lost 5 bases and the J segment 7 bases; nucleotides outside the gene matches: 7. CDR3 size: 14 residues. Germline V gives CDR1 SGHKS, CDR2 YYEKEE (reference sequence). The chain's CDR3 is CASRWGQGAGEQYF. DNA of the CDR3: TGTGCCAGCAGATGGGGACAGGGGGCGGGGGAGCAGTACTTC. Looking up the rest from reference TRBV5-5 and TRBJ2-7 gives the full variable domain: DAGVTQSPTHLIKTRGQQVTLRCSPISGHKSVSWYQQVLGQGPQFIFQYYEKEERGRGNFPDRFSARQFPNYSSELNVNALLLGDSALYLCASRWGQGAGEQYFGPGTRLTVT.

This CDR3 is CASSPQGPSRADTQYF. The DNA of the CDR3 is TGTGCCAGCTCACCCCAGGGGCCATCCAGGGCAGATACGCAGTATTTT. The V and J genes are TRBV18 and TRBJ2-3, with D possibly TRBD1 on 6 matching bases. Germline CDR1 KGHSH, CDR2 LQKENI. V shed 3 bases and J shed 4 bases, with 17 bases lying between them. The CDR3 is made up of 16 amino acids.

V and J are TRBV5-1 and TRBJ2-7; no clear D. Germline CDR1 reads SGHRS; CDR2 reads YFSETQ. Trimming removed 0 bases from V and 2 bases from J, with 9 bases in between. CDR3 length equals 14 residues. The CDR3 spells CASSLDSLTYEQYF. CDR3 sequence (DNA): TGCGCCAGCAGCTTGGACAGTCTGACCTACGAGCAGTACTTC.

The V and J genes are TRBV9 and TRBJ2-7, with TRBD1 matching 7 bases. CDR3 length equals 14 residues. In germline, CDR1 is SGDLS, CDR2 YYNGEE. After removal of 4 bases from V and 3 bases from J, the junction contained 7 bases not matched to a gene. CDR3 residues: CASSPRQGLYEQYF. The DNA for the CDR3 is TGTGCCAGCAGCCCCCGACAGGGTCTCTACGAGCAGTACTTC. Filled out from reference TRBV9 and TRBJ2-7, the complete variable domain reads DSGVTQTPKHLITATGQRVTLRCSPRSGDLSVYWYQQSLDQGLQFLIQYYNGEERAKGNILERFSAQQFPDLHSELNLSSLELGDSALYFCASSPRQGLYEQYFGPGTRLTVT.

This chain uses TRBV28 with TRBJ2-5; TRBD1 might be the D (6 bases). The V end lost 6 bases, the J end lost 2 bases, and 13 bases lay between the germline ends. The CDR3 has 14 residues. CDR1 and CDR2 from the germline V gene are MDHEN and SYDVKM. This CDR3 is CASSRTGLQETQYF. The DNA of the CDR3 is TGTGCCAGCAGCCGAACAGGGCTTCAAGAGACCCAGTACTTC.

The rearrangement joins TRBV11-2 to TRBJ2-7; a possible D gene is TRBD2 (6 bases). The CDR3 sequence is 17 residues long. V shed 2 bases and J shed 1 base, with 18 bases lying between them. Germline-derived CDR1 and CDR2 are SGHAT and FQNNGV. The CDR3 nucleotides read TGTGCCAGCAGCTTAATCTCTAACTGGGGGGAGTCCTACGAGCAGTACTTC. Translated: CASSLISNWGESYEQYF.

The J gene is TRBJ1-2, the V gene TRBV19, with D maybe TRBD1 (6 bases). Germline-derived CDR1 and CDR2 are LNHDA and SQIVND (reference sequence). The CDR3 runs to 15 residues. Trimming stripped 4 bases from V and 4 bases from J, with 16 bases between. As DNA, the CDR3 is TGTGCCAGTAGTACGCAGGGGCGACTTGGCTATGGCTACACCTTC. This translates into CASSTQGRLGYGYTF.

The table lists this clone with a count of one. The CDR3 nucleotides read TGTGCCAGTAGTATTGCCGATGACAGGGTGAACACTGAAGCTTTCTTT. This encodes CASSIADDRVNTEAFF. The chain carries TRBV19 and TRBJ1-1; 7 bases fit TRBD1. The V gene's germline CDR1 is LNHDA and CDR2 SQIVND (reference sequence). V was pared by 3 bases and J by 0 bases, with 7 bases of the junction left unmatched. The CDR3 runs 16 residues.

The gene calls are TRBV28 and TRBJ1-5; D ambiguous. Germline CDR1 MDHEN, CDR2 SYDVKM. Deletions cut 2 bases from V and 7 bases from J, with 12 bases between. The CDR3 totals 14 residues. This CDR3 is CASSLIGRRQPQHF. The CDR3 coding sequence is TGTGCCAGCAGTTTAATCGGGAGGCGGCAGCCCCAGCATTTT.

The J gene is TRBJ2-6, the V gene TRBV19; 7 bases are shared with TRBD1. V shed 3 bases and J 1 base; nucleotides not matched to a gene: 3. The CDR3 loop spans 16 amino acids. Germline V gene data show CDR1 as LNHDA and CDR2 as SQIVND (reference sequence). The CDR3 bases are TGTGCCAGTAGTATTAGCAGGGGGTCTGGGGCCAACGTCCTGACTTTC. Translated, it gives CASSISRGSGANVLTF.

Only a few counts were recorded for this clone. The chain is built from TRBV5-4 and TRBJ2-2; 15 bases align to TRBD2. V lost 3 bases, J lost 1 base, and 4 bases stayed unmatched. CDR1 is SGHNT, CDR2 YYREEE, per germline (reference sequence). CDR3 size: 18 residues. The CDR3 here is CASSSGTSGGLNTGELFF. The CDR3 region has the DNA TGTGCCAGCAGCTCGGGGACTAGCGGGGGGCTGAACACCGGGGAGCTGTTTTTT.

This chain connects TRBV18 to TRBJ2-3, with a tentative D call TRBD2 (5 bases). V lost 1 base and J 3 bases, leaving 14 bases between the germline ends. The CDR3 length is 16 residues. Germline V gene lookup returns CDR1 KGHSH and CDR2 LQKENI. The CDR3 region is CASSPLLGEWTDTQYF. The CDR3 DNA reads as TGTGCCAGCTCACCACTCCTCGGGGAGTGGACAGATACGCAGTATTTT.

In its sample, this clone was seen once. This chain connects TRBV5-1 to TRBJ1-2; possibly TRBD1 for D (5 bases). This CDR3 contains 14 residues. V lost 3 bases and J lost 5, with 14 bases in between. Germline CDR1 is SGHRS and CDR2 is YFSETQ. This CDR3 is CASSSQDYRYGYTF. The CDR3 DNA is TGCGCCAGCAGCTCACAGGATTATCGGTATGGCTACACCTTC.